The 5 T cell receptor beta chains given below trace back to one sample, sequenced in a study of identical twins. TCRdb re-called the 5' RACE reads with MiXCR, one entry per CDR3 protein. Among around 1.7 million distinct CDR3 sequences, under 35% were seen once, and the ten largest hold about 0.27%. The material sequenced was cord blood. The receptors shown here come from a newborn girl in good health.

This sequence joins TRBV13 and TRBJ1-1, with unresolved D. Germline V gene data show CDR1 as PRHDT and CDR2 as FYEKMQ (reference sequence). With 0 bases removed from V and 4 bases from J, the gap between germline ends came to 9 bases. The CDR3 is 14 amino acids. The CDR3 sequence is CASSLGRRITEAFF. CDR3 sequence (DNA): TGTGCCAGCAGCTTAGGACGGAGGATCACTGAAGCTTTCTTT.

The V gene is TRBV3-1, the J gene TRBJ2-5, with 9 bases identical to TRBD1. CDR3 length: 14 amino acids. CDR1 LGHDT and CDR2 YNNKEL come from the germline V gene (reference sequence). V was clipped by 6 bases and J by 2 bases; unmatched bases: 4. The CDR3 here is CASRETGGQETQYF. The DNA for the CDR3 is TGTGCCAGCAGGGAGACAGGGGGGCAAGAGACCCAGTACTTC.

This chain links TRBV5-1 with TRBJ2-1; D is ambiguous. V lost 5 bases and J lost 8, with 20 bases in between. The V gene's germline CDR1 is SGHRS and CDR2 YFSETQ. This CDR3 region has 15 residues. CDR3 protein: CASSFSGGRMDEQFF. CDR3 DNA: TGCGCCAGCAGTTTCTCTGGTGGGCGTATGGATGAGCAGTTCTTC.

The V gene is TRBV27, the J gene TRBJ2-1, with a possible D match to TRBD2 (5 bases). The CDR3 has 15 amino acids. The ends were cut back, 6 bases at V and 0 bases at J, with 12 bases in the middle. CDR1 is MNHEY, CDR2 SMNVEV, per germline (reference sequence). CDR3 nucleotides: TGTGCCAGCAGAGAGAGCGGATACTCCTACAATGAGCAGTTCTTC. It is translated as CASRESGYSYNEQFF.

A remark on this clonotype: A read error may account for a junction end that differs from germline. This sequence joins TRBV12-3 or TRBV12-4 and TRBJ1-2, with D maybe TRBD1 (6 bases). The CDR3 loop spans 12 amino acids. The chain's CDR3 is CVSSLGGVGYTF. The CDR3 DNA is TGTGTCAGCAGTTTAGGGGGGGTCGGCTACACCTTC.